This is a list of T cell receptor beta chains from one sample in a study of T cell responses to AZD1222 COVID-19 vaccine. Data came from immunoSEQ multiplex PCR; TCRdb stores just in-frame clones and leaves some out. The sample has some 150,000 clones, approximately 78% seen once. Sequencing was performed on peripheral blood, taken on day 0 of MenACWY control vaccination. These receptors were taken from an adult in good health. CDR3s include the opening cysteine and the closing phenylalanine or tryptophan. The D gene is left open where the match is weak. Size is omitted from some rows. Given values are once, few, many or a class for expanded clones.

cdr3_length	d_call	v_call	clone_size	j_call	cdr3_aa	cdr3_nt
15	TRBD1	TRBV5-1	few	TRBJ2-7	CASRWGQDLSYEQYF	TGCGCCAGCAGGTGGGGACAGGACCTTTCCTACGAGCAGTACTTC
13	.	TRBV7-9	.	TRBJ1-5	CASSSDIYQPQHF	TGTGCCAGCAGCTCCGACATCTATCAGCCCCAGCATTTT
21	TRBD2	TRBV20-1	.	TRBJ2-3	CSASPNSGGRGIWFRHTTQYF	TGCAGTGCTAGTCCCAATAGCGGGGGCAGGGGTATATGGTTTAGACACACGACGCAGTATTTT
16	TRBD1	TRBV7-9	.	TRBJ2-2	CASSLRGQGNTGELFF	TGTGCCAGCAGCTTACGGGGACAGGGTAACACCGGGGAGCTGTTTTTT
16	TRBD1	TRBV19	.	TRBJ1-2	CASSLSGTGRLDGYTF	TGTGCCAGTAGTTTGTCCGGGACAGGGAGGTTGGATGGCTACACCTTC
12	.	TRBV6-1	many	TRBJ1-1	CASSWGDTEAFF	TGTGCCAGCAGTTGGGGCGACACTGAAGCTTTCTTT
16	.	TRBV13	few	TRBJ1-3	CASSLEGGAVGNTIYF	TGTGCCAGCAGCTTAGAAGGGGGTGCGGTCGGAAACACCATATATTTT
20	.	TRBV7-8	.	TRBJ2-2	CASSLDRGFVVHANTGELFF	TGTGCCAGCAGCTTAGATCGAGGATTTGTTGTTCATGCGAACACCGGGGAGCTGTTTTTT
14	.	TRBV6-2/TRBV6-3	once	TRBJ1-5	CASSPAGVHQPQHF	TGTGCCAGCAGCCCCGCCGGGGTTCACCAGCCCCAGCATTTT
18	TRBD1	TRBV19	.	TRBJ2-1	CASSIGTGGPSSYNEQFF	TGTGCCAGTAGTATAGGGACAGGGGGCCCAAGCTCCTACAATGAGCAGTTCTTC
14	TRBD1	TRBV28	.	TRBJ1-2	CASNTGTGGYGYTF	TGTGCCAGCAACACCGGGACAGGGGGTTATGGCTACACCTTC
15	.	TRBV4-1	.	TRBJ1-6	CASSQDVYFQGSLHF	TGCGCCAGCAGCCAAGATGTTTACTTTCAGGGGTCCCTCCACTTT
16	.	TRBV14	.	TRBJ1-1	CASSPPRREMNTEAFF	TGTGCCAGCAGCCCGCCGCGAAGGGAGATGAACACTGAAGCTTTCTTT
15	.	TRBV14	.	TRBJ2-2	CASSRWGYYTGELFF	TGTGCCAGCAGCCGCTGGGGATACTACACCGGGGAGCTGTTTTTT
15	.	TRBV4-1	.	TRBJ1-5	CASSQEGFNNQPQHF	TGCGCCAGCAGCCAAGAGGGGTTCAACAATCAGCCCCAGCATTTT
16	TRBD1	TRBV10-3	.	TRBJ2-7	CAISESLDRTIYEQYF	TGTGCCATCAGTGAGTCGCTGGACAGGACCATCTACGAGCAGTACTTC
15	TRBD1	TRBV19	.	TRBJ1-5	CASKGQSLPNQPQHF	TGTGCCAGTAAGGGACAGTCCCTACCCAATCAGCCCCAGCATTTT
13	.	TRBV3-1/TRBV3-2	.	TRBJ1-6	CASSQDVGGTLHF	TGTGCCAGCAGCCAAGATGTGGGGGGCACCCTCCACTTT
15	.	TRBV5-1	.	TRBJ1-4	CASSFTPSSSGELFF	TGCGCCAGCAGCTTCACTCCCTCATCTTCGGGAGAACTGTTTTTT
14	.	TRBV5-1	.	TRBJ2-3	CASSLARRADTQYF	TGCGCCAGCAGCTTGGCCAGGCGGGCAGATACGCAGTATTTT
13	.	TRBV29-1	once	TRBJ1-6	CSASYSYNSPLHF	TGCAGCGCCTCGTACTCCTATAATTCACCCCTCCACTTT
12	.	TRBV6-1	.	TRBJ1-5	CASTSGIQPQHF	TGTGCCAGCACGTCAGGGATCCAGCCCCAGCATTTT
15	TRBD1	TRBV5-1	.	TRBJ1-4	CASGQGVTTNEKLFF	TGCGCCAGCGGACAGGGGGTGACAACTAATGAAAAACTGTTTTTT
17	.	TRBV4-1	.	TRBJ2-7	CASSLKVVWDSPYEQYF	TGCGCCAGCAGCCTTAAGGTAGTCTGGGACTCCCCCTACGAGCAGTACTTC
14	TRBD2	TRBV9	.	TRBJ2-3	CASSPGGFTDTQYF	TGTGCCAGCAGCCCCGGGGGGTTCACAGATACGCAGTATTTT
15	.	TRBV7-2	.	TRBJ1-6	CASSLGGWVNSPLHF	TGTGCCAGCAGCTTAGGAGGGTGGGTAAATTCACCCCTCCACTTT
13	TRBD1	TRBV27	.	TRBJ2-7	CASSPGGPYEQYF	TGTGCCAGCAGTCCAGGGGGCCCCTACGAGCAGTACTTC
18	.	TRBV28	.	TRBJ1-5	CASSFGGALIGSNQPQHF	TGTGCCAGCAGTTTTGGAGGGGCGCTGATTGGGAGCAATCAGCCCCAGCATTTT
16	TRBD1	TRBV5-1	.	TRBJ2-2	CASSLGTGGDTGELFF	TGCGCCAGCAGCCTTGGCACAGGGGGCGACACCGGGGAGCTGTTTTTT
15	.	TRBV5-1	.	TRBJ1-3	CASSLAIGSGNTIYF	TGCGCCAGCAGCTTGGCCATAGGGTCTGGAAACACCATATATTTT
15	.	TRBV5-1	.	TRBJ2-1	CASSLGAGTYNEQFF	TGCGCCAGCAGCCTGGGGGCAGGGACTTACAATGAGCAGTTCTTC
18	TRBD1	TRBV7-9	.	TRBJ2-2	CASSGGTGAFLKTGELFF	TGTGCCAGCAGCGGAGGGACAGGAGCATTCTTGAAGACCGGGGAGCTGTTTTTT
15	.	TRBV7-8	few	TRBJ1-1	CASSPYRQPGLKAFF	TGTGCCAGCAGCCCCTACAGGCAGCCGGGACTCAAGGCTTTCTTT